Presented here are 26 T cell receptor beta chains from one specimen sequenced in a study of cytomegalovirus exposure and HLA in healthy donors. It was with 60 Vbeta and 13 Jbeta primers that the PCR ran. The method was immunoSEQ multiplex PCR; TCRdb's version includes in-frame clones alone and lacks a portion of them. The sample holds around 160,000 clones; roughly 74% are singletons and the top ten take around 4.9%. The sequenced sample was PBMCs. All receptors come from a male donor in good health and CMV-seronegative.

This clone was detected a few times. This chain uses TRBV11-2 with TRBJ2-5; the D gene is possibly TRBD2 (6 bases). Trimming cost V 0 bases and J 5 bases, with 10 bases left between them. The CDR3 is 14 amino acids. CDR1 is SGHAT, CDR2 FQNNGV, per germline. The CDR3 DNA reads as TGTGCCAGCAGCTTAGATTCAGGGAGGGAGACCCAGTACTTC. Protein: CASSLDSGRETQYF.

The chain is built from TRBV11-2 and TRBJ1-2; D uncertain. There are 12 residues in the CDR3. Trimming pared 4 bases from V and 7 bases from J, leaving 10 bases between. Germline V gene data show CDR1 as SGHAT and CDR2 as FQNNGV. CDR3: CASSSLRVGYTF. In DNA form, the CDR3 reads TGTGCCAGCAGCTCCCTGAGGGTTGGCTACACCTTC.

This clone was found a few times. The chain employs TRBV27 and TRBJ2-1; D might be TRBD1 (5 bases). CDR1 is MNHEY and CDR2 is SMNVEV in the germline V gene (reference sequence). This CDR3 comprises 12 residues. V dropped 7 bases and J dropped 9 bases, with 13 bases sitting between them. The CDR3 DNA sequence: TGTGCCAGCACCGACCATAGGGGTGAGCAGTTCTTC. Translating gives CASTDHRGEQFF.

This chain uses TRBV28 with TRBJ1-4; 9 nucleotides align to TRBD1. From germline, CDR1 is MDHEN and CDR2 SYDVKM. With 6 bases clipped from V and 7 bases from J, the junction kept 12 bases outside the gene matches. The CDR3 contains 16 residues. CDR3 loop: CASSSRDRVPSEKLFF. The CDR3 nucleotides read TGTGCCAGCAGCTCCCGGGACAGGGTACCCAGTGAAAAACTGTTTTTT.

This chain joins TRBV5-5 and TRBJ2-3; perhaps TRBD2 as D (6 bases). This CDR3 region has 17 residues. V was shortened by 4 bases and J by 1 base, with 19 bases between the two germline ends. Per the germline V gene, CDR1 is SGHKS and CDR2 is YYEKEE (reference sequence). The CDR3 nucleotides read TGTGCCAGCAGCCCAAGCGGGCGGGTCACAGGCACAGATACGCAGTATTTT. Translating it yields CASSPSGRVTGTDTQYF.

The genes are TRBV30 and TRBJ1-2, with TRBD1 identical over 7 bases. This CDR3 region has 13 residues. V was pared by 2 bases and J by 4 bases, with 4 bases of the junction left unmatched. CDR1 GTSNPN and CDR2 SVGIG come from the germline V gene (reference sequence). CDR3 sequence (DNA): TGTGCCTGGAGTAAAGACAGGGCCTATGGCTACACCTTC. This gives the protein CAWSKDRAYGYTF.

V usage is TRBV15 and J usage is TRBJ2-3, with 7 bases aligning to TRBD1. The V segment lost 8 bases and the J segment 5 bases; nucleotides outside the gene matches: 10. CDR1 is LNHNV, CDR2 YYDKDF, per germline (reference sequence). The CDR3 consists of 14 residues. CDR3 amino acids: CATEQGSLRDTQYF. The DNA of the CDR3 is TGTGCCACCGAACAGGGGTCGTTACGAGATACGCAGTATTTT.

This clone is a singleton in its sample. The chain combines TRBV18 with TRBJ1-1; possible D gene TRBD1, 5 bases. CDR1 is KGHSH and CDR2 is LQKENI in the germline V gene. CDR3 length: 16 amino acids. V was cut by 0 bases and J by 3 bases, with 14 bases left in between. CDR3 protein: CASSPPIRGGYTEAFF. DNA of the CDR3: TGTGCCAGCTCACCACCGATAAGGGGAGGATACACTGAAGCTTTCTTT.

J is TRBJ2-1 and V is TRBV5-4, with 10 bases aligning to TRBD2. J gave up 10 bases and V 0 bases, and 7 bases lay outside the gene matches. The germline V gene has CDR1 SGHNT and CDR2 YYREEE (reference sequence). The CDR3 is 15 amino acids. The CDR3 nucleotides read TGTGCCAGCAGCTTGGGCCAGCGGGGGGGCCAGGAGCAGTTCTTC. Translation: CASSLGQRGGQEQFF.

The table lists this clone with a few counts. The rearrangement links TRBV11-1 to TRBJ2-1; 9 positions match TRBD2. The CDR3 consists of 16 residues. CDR1 is SGHAT, CDR2 FQDESV, per germline (reference sequence). V gave up 5 bases and J gave up 3 bases; unmatched junction bases: 8. The CDR3 DNA reads as TGTGCCAGCAGCCTAGAAGGGCGGGGGGGCTACAATGAGCAGTTCTTC. Translating it yields CASSLEGRGGYNEQFF.

The rearrangement links TRBV7-2 to TRBJ1-1, with 9 positions matching TRBD1. Per the germline V gene, CDR1 is SGHTA and CDR2 is FQGNSA. The CDR3 sequence is 14 residues long. J gave up 4 bases and V 4 bases, and 4 bases lay outside the gene matches. CDR3 bases: TGTGCCAGCAGCTCCGACAGGGGGTCCACTGAAGCTTTCTTT. As protein: CASSSDRGSTEAFF.

The chain employs TRBV5-1 and TRBJ1-1, with TRBD1 identical over 9 bases. The CDR3 covers 14 residues. The V gene's germline CDR1 is SGHRS and CDR2 YFSETQ. Trimming at V came to 3 bases and at J to 7 bases, leaving 7 bases not matched to a gene. CDR3 coding DNA: TGCGCCAGCAGCTCGAACAGGGGGCAGGGTGAAGCTTTCTTT. Translated: CASSSNRGQGEAFF.

The V gene is TRBV27, the J gene TRBJ1-3, with D maybe TRBD1 (5 bases). Germline lookup yields CDR1 MNHEY and CDR2 SMNVEV (reference sequence). The CDR3 runs to 13 residues. V was cut by 3 bases and J by 4 bases, with 7 bases left in between. The CDR3 is CASSLGRGNTIYF. In DNA, the CDR3 is TGTGCCAGCAGTTTGGGGCGGGGAAACACCATATATTTT.

The V gene is TRBV7-2, the J gene TRBJ2-1; TRBD2 matches 13 bases. Germline CDR1 SGHTA, CDR2 FQGNSA. This CDR3 has 16 amino acids. V was pared by 0 bases and J by 10 bases, with 6 bases of the junction left unmatched. The chain's CDR3 is CASSLAAGLAGMEQFF. DNA for the CDR3: TGTGCCAGCAGCTTAGCTGCGGGACTAGCGGGAATGGAGCAGTTCTTC.

The V gene is TRBV9, the J gene TRBJ2-2; TRBD2 agrees at 7 bases. Germline lookup yields CDR1 SGDLS and CDR2 YYNGEE. V trimming: 1 base; J trimming: 7 bases; junction bases outside the gene matches: 4. The CDR3 spans 14 residues. CDR3 sequence (DNA): TGTGCCAGCAGCGTACTTGGGGAGGGCGGGGAGCTGTTTTTT. Protein sequence: CASSVLGEGGELFF. Together with reference TRBV9 and TRBJ2-2, the CDR3 gives the full variable domain: DSGVTQTPKHLITATGQRVTLRCSPRSGDLSVYWYQQSLDQGLQFLIQYYNGEERAKGNILERFSAQQFPDLHSELNLSSLELGDSALYFCASSVLGEGGELFFGEGSRLTVL.

V gene TRBV5-4 combines with J gene TRBJ2-2, with a tentative D call TRBD1 (5 bases). The ends were cut back, 2 bases at V and 4 bases at J, with 9 bases in the middle. Germline V CDR1 and CDR2: SGHNT, YYREEE (reference sequence). The CDR3 covers 14 residues. The CDR3 spells CASSFGHATGELFF. CDR3 DNA sequence: TGTGCCAGCAGCTTCGGACACGCCACCGGGGAGCTGTTTTTT. Based on the CDR3 plus reference TRBV5-4 and TRBJ2-2, the full variable domain is ETGVTQSPTHLIKTRGQQVTLRCSSQSGHNTVSWYQQALGQGPQFIFQYYREEENGRGNFPPRFSGLQFPNYSSELNVNALELDDSALYLCASSFGHATGELFFGEGSRLTVL.

This clone has just a few counts. The chain is built from TRBV6-1 and TRBJ1-2; a weak D match, TRBD1 (5 bases). CDR1 and CDR2 from the germline V gene are MNHNS and SASEGT. This CDR3 has 15 residues. Trimming cost V 1 base and J 3 bases, with 12 bases left between them. The CDR3 DNA follows: TGTGCCAGCAGTGAAGGGCAGGGAACTTACTATGGCTACACCTTC. This gives the protein CASSEGQGTYYGYTF.

V and J are TRBV5-1 and TRBJ1-2; D perhaps matches TRBD1 (6 bases). CDR3 size: 16 residues. CDR1 SGHRS and CDR2 YFSETQ come from the germline V gene. V was cut by 2 bases and J by 6 bases, with 20 bases left in between. This CDR3 reads CASSFGVTGRVHGYTF. CDR3 coding DNA: TGCGCCAGCAGCTTCGGGGTGACAGGCCGGGTCCATGGCTACACCTTC. The complete variable domain, with remaining parts taken from reference TRBV5-1 and TRBJ1-2, reads KAGVTQTPRYLIKTRGQQVTLSCSPISGHRSVSWYQQTPGQGLQFLFEYFSETQRNKGNFPGRFSGRQFSNSRSEMNVSTLELGDSALYLCASSFGVTGRVHGYTFGSGTRLTVV.

The DNA for the CDR3 is TGCGCCAGCAGCTTGGAAGGGACAGGGGCGTTGCTGGCTAATGAAAAACTGTTTTTT. Protein sequence: CASSLEGTGALLANEKLFF. J is TRBJ1-4 and V is TRBV5-1, with TRBD1 matching over 10 bases. The CDR3 is 19 residues long. Germline V gives CDR1 SGHRS, CDR2 YFSETQ. V was pared by 0 bases and J by 3 bases, with 11 bases of the junction left unmatched.

The gene calls are TRBV6-6 and TRBJ2-1, with TRBD1 matching 9 bases. Trimming took 8 bases from V and 2 from J; bases not matched to a gene: 1. CDR3 length: 13 amino acids. The germline gives CDR1 MNHNY, CDR2 SVGAGI (reference sequence). The CDR3 coding sequence is TGTGCCAGCGACAGGGGGACCTACAATGAGCAGTTCTTC. This gives the protein CASDRGTYNEQFF.

This chain links TRBV5-1 with TRBJ2-1, with TRBD2 matching over 7 bases. V lost 2 bases to trimming and J lost 0 bases; unmatched junction nucleotides: 14. Germline V lookup: CDR1 SGHRS, CDR2 YFSETQ. The CDR3 length is 19 residues. The CDR3 nucleotides read TGCGCCAGCAGCTTCACTAGCGCCTTCTACTCATCCTCCTACAATGAGCAGTTCTTC. Encoded protein: CASSFTSAFYSSSYNEQFF.

The J gene is TRBJ1-5, the V gene TRBV25-1, with D possibly being TRBD1 (6 bases). CDR3 size: 15 residues. Deletions cut 1 base from V and 4 bases from J, with 11 bases between. Germline V gene sequence: CDR1 MGHDK, CDR2 SYGVNS. The CDR3 region is CASSEWGGGNQPQHF. The CDR3 coding sequence is TGTGCCAGCAGTGAATGGGGGGGCGGAAATCAGCCCCAGCATTTT. Full variable domain (missing parts from reference TRBV25-1 and TRBJ1-5): EADIYQTPRYLVIGTGKKITLECSQTMGHDKMYWYQQDPGMELHLIHYSYGVNSTEKGDLSSESTVSRIRTEHFPLTLESARPSHTSQYLCASSEWGGGNQPQHFGDGTRLSIL.

The chain links TRBV7-9 to TRBJ2-7; possible D gene TRBD2, 6 bases. The germline CDR1 and CDR2 sequences are SEHNR and FQNEAQ (reference sequence). The CDR3 runs 14 residues. V lost 3 bases and J lost 2, with 11 bases in between. The CDR3, as DNA: TGTGCCAGCAGCTTTAGCGGTGACCCCTACGAGCAGTACTTC. It codes for CASSFSGDPYEQYF.

CDR3 in amino acids: CASSPGTGGNEKLFF. CDR3 nucleotide sequence: TGTGCCAGCTCACCCGGGACAGGGGGTAATGAAAAACTGTTTTTT. The gene calls are TRBV18 and TRBJ1-4; TRBD1 agrees at 11 bases. CDR1 is KGHSH, CDR2 LQKENI, per germline. The CDR3 runs to 15 residues. The junction had 1 base not matched to a gene; V was cut back by 3 bases and J by 4 bases. The variable domain in full, with the rest retrieved from reference TRBV18 and TRBJ1-4, is NAGVMQNPRHLVRRRGQEARLRCSPMKGHSHVYWYRQLPEEGLKFMVYLQKENIIDESGMPKERFSAEFPKEGPSILRIQQVVRGDSAAYFCASSPGTGGNEKLFFGSGTQLSVL.

CDR3 DNA: TGTGCCAGCAGTCCCCGCTCGCGTGAGAGCTATGGCTACACCTTC. It encodes CASSPRSRESYGYTF. The chain links TRBV6-4 to TRBJ1-2; D unclear. Trimming pared 5 bases from V and 4 bases from J, leaving 17 bases between. Germline CDR1 is MRHNA and CDR2 is SNTAGT. The CDR3 is made up of 15 amino acids.

This clone was counted a few times. The chain uses TRBV29-1 and TRBJ2-3, with 7 positions matching TRBD2. CDR1 is SQVTM, CDR2 ANQGSEA, per germline. The CDR3 runs 16 residues. Trimming cost V 1 base and J 0 bases; bases outside gene matches: 7. CDR3 residues: CSVEAPPGGSTDTQYF. CDR3 in DNA: TGCAGCGTTGAAGCCCCACCGGGGGGAAGCACAGATACGCAGTATTTT.